Below are 10 T cell receptor beta chains sequenced from a single sample in a study of blood T cell repertoires in COVID-19. The table came from immunoSEQ multiplex PCR; TCRdb's copy has only in-frame clones and leaves some out. The sample contains roughly 110,000 clones, 85% of which appear only once. Input material: peripheral blood. All receptors derive from a human donor in a cohort sampled during active COVID-19.

The chain carries TRBV6-6 and TRBJ2-1; 9 nucleotides match TRBD2. The length of the CDR3 is 17 residues. CDR1 and CDR2 (germline): MNHNY, SVGAGI (reference sequence). V lost 5 bases and J lost 10; bases outside the gene matches: 18. CDR3 loop: CASSQTFSGGLPEEQFF. DNA for the CDR3: TGTGCCAGCAGTCAGACCTTTAGCGGGGGCCTCCCGGAGGAGCAGTTCTTC.

V usage is TRBV9 and J usage is TRBJ2-7; 8 nucleotides agree with TRBD1. The CDR3 is made up of 14 amino acids. With V trimmed by 4 bases and J by 1 base, 4 bases remained unmatched. Germline CDR1 and CDR2: SGDLS and YYNGEE. CDR3 DNA sequence: TGTGCCAGCAGCCTTGGACAGGGTTCCTACGAGCAGTACTTC. Translating it yields CASSLGQGSYEQYF. Based on the CDR3 plus reference TRBV9 and TRBJ2-7, the full variable domain is DSGVTQTPKHLITATGQRVTLRCSPRSGDLSVYWYQQSLDQGLQFLIQYYNGEERAKGNILERFSAQQFPDLHSELNLSSLELGDSALYFCASSLGQGSYEQYFGPGTRLTVT.

The chain has TRBV14 and TRBJ2-5; tentatively, D is TRBD2 (5 bases). The CDR3 sequence is 15 residues long. The V end lost 3 bases, the J end lost 5 bases, and 16 bases lay between the germline ends. From germline, CDR1 is SGHDN and CDR2 FVKESK. The DNA for the CDR3 is TGTGCCAGCAGCCAGAGGGTGGGCCCGAGGGAGACCCAGTACTTC. This gives the protein CASSQRVGPRETQYF.

The J gene is TRBJ2-1, the V gene TRBV9; TRBD2 is a possible D gene (5 bases). The ends were cut back, 3 bases at V and 7 bases at J, with 11 bases in the middle. This CDR3 contains 13 residues. Germline CDR1 reads SGDLS; CDR2 reads YYNGEE. For the CDR3, the DNA is TGTGCCAGCAGCGCCTTACTAGGGAATGAGCAGTTCTTC. The encoded protein is CASSALLGNEQFF.

The rearrangement joins TRBV10-3 to TRBJ2-1, with TRBD2 matching 9 bases. The trim removed 2 bases at V and 15 bases at J, leaving 8 bases unmatched. This CDR3 region has 13 residues. Germline V gene data show CDR1 as ENHRY and CDR2 as SYGVKD. This CDR3 is CAISEPTSGRRFF. The CDR3 nucleotides are TGTGCCATCAGTGAGCCGACTAGCGGTAGACGGTTCTTC.

The genes are TRBV27 and TRBJ1-2, with D tentatively TRBD1 (6 bases). Germline V lookup: CDR1 MNHEY, CDR2 SMNVEV (reference sequence). Trimming left V 6 bases short and J 5 bases short, with 13 bases between. The CDR3 runs 13 residues. CDR3 sequence (DNA): TGTGCCAGCAGCGCTACAGGGATATATGGCTACACCTTC. Translation gives CASSATGIYGYTF.

Comment on this clone: The same CDR3 also results from other DNA sequences found in this sample. V usage is TRBV28 and J usage is TRBJ1-4; D might be TRBD1 (6 bases). The germline V gene encodes CDR1 MDHEN and CDR2 SYDVKM. The V end was cut by 2 bases, the J end by 8 bases, with 15 bases between. The CDR3 runs 15 residues. The CDR3, as DNA: TGTGCCAGCAGTTTAACAGGACAGATTTTCGAAAAACTGTTTTTT. Its protein is CASSLTGQIFEKLFF.

V is TRBV5-8 and J is TRBJ1-1; TRBD1 matches 7 bases. The CDR3 loop spans 15 amino acids. Germline values: CDR1 SGHTS, CDR2 YDEGEE. J gave up 12 bases and V 4 bases, and 18 bases lay outside the gene matches. The CDR3: CASSRGDSLWTGTFF. The CDR3 DNA is TGTGCCAGCAGCCGTGGGGACAGCTTATGGACTGGGACTTTCTTT.

This chain's CDR3 is CASSFVTGDLGYTF. For the CDR3, the DNA is TGTGCCAGCAGCTTCGTAACAGGGGATCTCGGCTACACCTTC. The gene calls are TRBV21-1 and TRBJ1-2; TRBD1, as called in the table, went unchecked against the DNA. TRBV21-1 is a pseudogene. CDR3 length: 14 residues.

The rearrangement joins TRBV20-1 to TRBJ2-1, with TRBD2 matching 10 bases. J lost 0 bases, V lost 3 bases, and 11 bases had no gene match. CDR3 length: 18 residues. Germline V gives CDR1 DFQATT, CDR2 SNEGSKA (reference sequence). CDR3 in amino acids: CSASSLAGGLSSYNEQFF. CDR3 bases: TGCAGTGCTAGTTCGTTAGCGGGGGGCCTAAGCTCCTACAATGAGCAGTTCTTC.